Listed below are T cell receptor beta chains from one sample, sequenced in a study of T cells in Graves' hyperthyroidism and ophthalmopathy. TCRdb ran MiXCR on the multiplex PCR reads and lists one entry per CDR3 protein. The sample lists approximately 380,000 distinct CDR3 sequences, roughly 18% occurring once. Source material: blood. These receptors all stem from a man aged 18 to 29 with Graves' ophthalmopathy. CDR3s include the opening cysteine and the closing phenylalanine or tryptophan. Fields, in order: CDR3 DNA, CDR3 protein, D gene, J gene, clone size, V gene. D genes are given only for firm matches. Only part of the rows carry a size: once, few, many, or a class if the clone is expanded.

cdr3_nt: TGCAGCGTCGCAAAGGGTACAGGGGGCGCAGGAACTGAAGCTTTCTTT
cdr3_aa: CSVAKGTGGAGTEAFF
d_call: TRBD1
j_call: TRBJ1-1
clone_size: many
v_call: TRBV29-1

cdr3_nt: TGCGCCAGCAGCCAAGGAGGAAACACCATATATTTT
cdr3_aa: CASSQGGNTIYF
d_call: -
j_call: TRBJ1-3
clone_size: -
v_call: TRBV4-1

cdr3_nt: TGTGCCAGCAGCGTAGGGGGGGAGGTACGGACTGAAGCTTTCTTT
cdr3_aa: CASSVGGEVRTEAFF
d_call: -
j_call: TRBJ1-1
clone_size: few
v_call: TRBV9

cdr3_nt: TGTGCCAGCAGCTTAGGTTCAGGGTTGAGCTCCTACGAGCAGTACTTC
cdr3_aa: CASSLGSGLSSYEQYF
d_call: -
j_call: TRBJ2-7
clone_size: -
v_call: TRBV7-2

cdr3_nt: TGTGCCAGCAGGCGGGAGCAGGGCACCGGGGAGCTGTTTTTT
cdr3_aa: CASRREQGTGELFF
d_call: TRBD2
j_call: TRBJ2-2
clone_size: -
v_call: TRBV28

cdr3_nt: TGTGCCAGTAGTTCACAGGCCTTCTACGAGCAGTACTTC
cdr3_aa: CASSSQAFYEQYF
d_call: -
j_call: TRBJ2-7
clone_size: -
v_call: TRBV19

cdr3_nt: TGTGCCAGCAGCTTCTCGGGACTAGCGGGGAACACCGGGGAGCTGTTTTTT
cdr3_aa: CASSFSGLAGNTGELFF
d_call: TRBD2
j_call: TRBJ2-2
clone_size: few
v_call: TRBV7-8

cdr3_nt: TGCAGTGCTCCCCGGCCTAATCAGCCCCAGCATTTT
cdr3_aa: CSAPRPNQPQHF
d_call: -
j_call: TRBJ1-5
clone_size: many
v_call: TRBV20-1

cdr3_nt: TGTGCCAGCAGCCGGGACAGGGGGAAGGAAGAAAAACTGTTTTTT
cdr3_aa: CASSRDRGKEEKLFF
d_call: TRBD1
j_call: TRBJ1-4
clone_size: few
v_call: TRBV6-1

cdr3_nt: TGCGCCAGCAGCCCCCTGGGGTCAAGTCAGGATGAGCAGTTCTTC
cdr3_aa: CASSPLGSSQDEQFF
d_call: -
j_call: TRBJ2-1
clone_size: few
v_call: TRBV5-1

cdr3_nt: TGTGCCAGCAGCTACGGGACAGGCGTTGGCGGTGGCTACACCTTC
cdr3_aa: CASSYGTGVGGGYTF
d_call: TRBD1
j_call: TRBJ1-2
clone_size: few
v_call: TRBV5-6

cdr3_nt: TGTGCCAGCAGACCCCCGGCCGGGGAGCTGTTTTTT
cdr3_aa: CASRPPAGELFF
d_call: -
j_call: TRBJ2-2
clone_size: few
v_call: TRBV12-3/TRBV12-4

cdr3_nt: TGTGCCAGCAGCTTGGACAACTTCAAGCAGTTCTTC
cdr3_aa: CASSLDNFKQFF
d_call: -
j_call: TRBJ2-1
clone_size: many
v_call: TRBV11-2

cdr3_nt: TGCGCCAGCAGTTGGGCAGCGGGGGCCCAAGAGACCCAGTACTTC
cdr3_aa: CASSWAAGAQETQYF
d_call: TRBD2
j_call: TRBJ2-5
clone_size: -
v_call: TRBV5-1

cdr3_nt: TGCGCCAGCAGCCAAGAGGGACAGACGCTCTATGGCTACACCTTC
cdr3_aa: CASSQEGQTLYGYTF
d_call: TRBD1
j_call: TRBJ1-2
clone_size: -
v_call: TRBV4-3

cdr3_nt: TGCGCCAGCAGCTTGGGGGACAGGGCCAATTCACCCCTCCACTTT
cdr3_aa: CASSLGDRANSPLHF
d_call: TRBD1
j_call: TRBJ1-6
clone_size: many
v_call: TRBV5-1

cdr3_nt: TGCGCCAGCAGCCAAGATCGGGGGTACTATGGCTACACCTTC
cdr3_aa: CASSQDRGYYGYTF
d_call: -
j_call: TRBJ1-2
clone_size: -
v_call: TRBV4-1